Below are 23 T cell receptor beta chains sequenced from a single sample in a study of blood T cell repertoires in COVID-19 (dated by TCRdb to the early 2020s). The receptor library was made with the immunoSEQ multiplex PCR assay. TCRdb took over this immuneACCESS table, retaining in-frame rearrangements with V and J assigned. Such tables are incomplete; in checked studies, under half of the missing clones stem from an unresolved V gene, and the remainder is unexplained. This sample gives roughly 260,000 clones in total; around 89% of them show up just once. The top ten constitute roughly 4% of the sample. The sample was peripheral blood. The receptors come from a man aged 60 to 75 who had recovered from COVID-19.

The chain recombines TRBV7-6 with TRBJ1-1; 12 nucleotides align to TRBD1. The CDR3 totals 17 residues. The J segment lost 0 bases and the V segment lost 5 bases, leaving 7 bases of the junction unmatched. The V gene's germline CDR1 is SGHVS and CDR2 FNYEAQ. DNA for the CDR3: TGTGCCAGCAGCCCACCGGGACAGGGGGCCGTGAACACTGAAGCTTTCTTT. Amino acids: CASSPPGQGAVNTEAFF.

CDR3 bases: TGTGCCAGTAGTCCCGCACAGGGGTGGGCCGGGGAGCTGTTTTTT. It specifies CASSPAQGWAGELFF. This chain uses TRBV19 with TRBJ2-2; the match to TRBD1 covers 7 bases. J lost 6 bases, V lost 5 bases, and 9 bases had no gene match. The CDR3 consists of 15 residues. Germline V CDR1 and CDR2: LNHDA, SQIVND (reference sequence).

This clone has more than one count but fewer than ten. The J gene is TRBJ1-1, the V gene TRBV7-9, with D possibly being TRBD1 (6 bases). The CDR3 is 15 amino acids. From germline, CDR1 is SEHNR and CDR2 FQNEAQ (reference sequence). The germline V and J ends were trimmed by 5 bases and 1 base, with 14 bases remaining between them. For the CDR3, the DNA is TGTGCCAGCAGCACCCTCGACAGGCCGAACACTGAAGCTTTCTTT. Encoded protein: CASSTLDRPNTEAFF.

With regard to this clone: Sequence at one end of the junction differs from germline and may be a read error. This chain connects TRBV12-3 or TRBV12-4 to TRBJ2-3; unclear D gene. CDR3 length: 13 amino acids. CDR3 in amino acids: CASRLDGTDTQYF. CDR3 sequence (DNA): TGTGCCAGCAGATTAGACGGGACAGATACGCAGTATTTT.

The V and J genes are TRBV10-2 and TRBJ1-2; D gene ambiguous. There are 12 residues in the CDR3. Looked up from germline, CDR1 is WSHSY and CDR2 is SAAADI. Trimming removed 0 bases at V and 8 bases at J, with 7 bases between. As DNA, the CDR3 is TGCGCCAGCAGTGAGTCGTGGAGCGGCTACACCTTC. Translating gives CASSESWSGYTF.

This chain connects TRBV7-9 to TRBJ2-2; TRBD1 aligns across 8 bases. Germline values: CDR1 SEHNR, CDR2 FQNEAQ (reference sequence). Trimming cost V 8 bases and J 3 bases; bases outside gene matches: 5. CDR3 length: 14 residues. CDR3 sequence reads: CASSGTGYTGELFF. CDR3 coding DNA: TGTGCCAGCTCCGGGACAGGCTACACCGGGGAGCTGTTTTTT.

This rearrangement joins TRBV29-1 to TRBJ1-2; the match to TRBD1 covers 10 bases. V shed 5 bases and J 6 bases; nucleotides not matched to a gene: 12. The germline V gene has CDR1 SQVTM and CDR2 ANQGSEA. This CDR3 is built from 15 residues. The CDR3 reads CSVRSVGQGLNGYTF. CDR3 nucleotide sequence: TGCAGCGTTCGATCAGTGGGACAGGGGTTGAATGGCTACACCTTC.

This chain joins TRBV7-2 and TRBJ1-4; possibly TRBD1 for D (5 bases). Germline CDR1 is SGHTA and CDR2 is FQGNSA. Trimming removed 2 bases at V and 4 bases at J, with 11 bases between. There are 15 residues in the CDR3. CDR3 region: CASSLSGAGNEKLFF. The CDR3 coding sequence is TGTGCCAGCAGCTTATCTGGGGCCGGTAATGAAAAACTGTTTTTT.

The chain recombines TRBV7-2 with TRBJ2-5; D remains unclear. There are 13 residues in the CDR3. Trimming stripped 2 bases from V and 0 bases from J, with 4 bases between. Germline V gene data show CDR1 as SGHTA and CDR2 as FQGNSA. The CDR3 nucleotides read TGTGCCAGCAGCTTAAGCGACCAAGAGACCCAGTACTTC. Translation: CASSLSDQETQYF.

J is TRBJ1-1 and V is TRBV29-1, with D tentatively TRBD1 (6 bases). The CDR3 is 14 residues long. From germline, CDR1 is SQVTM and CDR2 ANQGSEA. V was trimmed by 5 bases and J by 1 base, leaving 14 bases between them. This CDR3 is CSVSLQGPNTEAFF. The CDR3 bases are TGCAGCGTTTCCTTACAGGGACCGAACACTGAAGCTTTCTTT.

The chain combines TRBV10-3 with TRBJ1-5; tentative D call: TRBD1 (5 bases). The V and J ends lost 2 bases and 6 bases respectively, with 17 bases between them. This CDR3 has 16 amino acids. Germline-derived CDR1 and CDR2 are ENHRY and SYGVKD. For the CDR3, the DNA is TGTGCCATCAGTGAGGCGATCTCAGGGTCGGGTCAGCCCCAGCATTTT. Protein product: CAISEAISGSGQPQHF.

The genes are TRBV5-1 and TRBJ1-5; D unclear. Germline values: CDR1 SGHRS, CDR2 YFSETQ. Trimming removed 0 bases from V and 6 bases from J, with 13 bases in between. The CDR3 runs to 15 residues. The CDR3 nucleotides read TGCGCCAGCAGCTTGGGGGAGGGCACAGTTCAGCCCCAGCATTTT. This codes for CASSLGEGTVQPQHF. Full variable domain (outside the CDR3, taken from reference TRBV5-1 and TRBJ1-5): KAGVTQTPRYLIKTRGQQVTLSCSPISGHRSVSWYQQTPGQGLQFLFEYFSETQRNKGNFPGRFSGRQFSNSRSEMNVSTLELGDSALYLCASSLGEGTVQPQHFGDGTRLSIL.

CDR3 loop: CASSPTVKNTEAFF. CDR3 sequence (DNA): TGTGCCAGCTCACCAACAGTTAAGAACACTGAAGCTTTCTTT. The gene calls are TRBV18 and TRBJ1-1; no clear D. This CDR3 spans 14 amino acids. The V and J ends lost 2 bases and 1 base respectively, with 8 bases between them. The germline gives CDR1 KGHSH, CDR2 LQKENI. Full variable domain (rest looked up from reference TRBV18 and TRBJ1-1): NAGVMQNPRHLVRRRGQEARLRCSPMKGHSHVYWYRQLPEEGLKFMVYLQKENIIDESGMPKERFSAEFPKEGPSILRIQQVVRGDSAAYFCASSPTVKNTEAFFGQGTRLTVV.

The CDR3: CASSPQDYTEAFF. The CDR3 region has the DNA TGTGCCAGCAGCCCCCAGGATTACACTGAAGCTTTCTTT. The chain is built from TRBV14 and TRBJ1-1; D is uncertain. This CDR3 contains 13 residues. With 4 bases removed from V and 3 bases from J, the gap between germline ends came to 9 bases. Germline V gives CDR1 SGHDN, CDR2 FVKESK. Combining the CDR3 with reference TRBV14 and TRBJ1-1 gives the whole variable domain EAGVTQFPSHSVIEKGQTVTLRCDPISGHDNLYWYRRVMGKEIKFLLHFVKESKQDESGMPNNRFLAERTGGTYSTLKVQPAELEDSGVYFCASSPQDYTEAFFGQGTRLTVV.

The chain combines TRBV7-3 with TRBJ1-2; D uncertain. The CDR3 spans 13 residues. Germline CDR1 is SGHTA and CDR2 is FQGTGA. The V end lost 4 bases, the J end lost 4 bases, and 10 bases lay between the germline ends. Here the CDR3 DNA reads TGTGCCAGCAGCTCGCGGGAGGGCTATGGCTACACCTTC. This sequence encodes CASSSREGYGYTF. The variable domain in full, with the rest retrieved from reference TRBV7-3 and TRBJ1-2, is GAGVSQTPSNKVTEKGKYVELRCDPISGHTALYWYRQSLGQGPEFLIYFQGTGAADDSGLPNDRFFAVRPEGSVSTLKIQRTERGDSAVYLCASSSREGYGYTFGSGTRLTVV.

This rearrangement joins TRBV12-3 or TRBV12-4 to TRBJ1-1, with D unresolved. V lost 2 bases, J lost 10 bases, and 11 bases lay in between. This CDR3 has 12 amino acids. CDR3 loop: CASSLFGGGAFF. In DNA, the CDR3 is TGTGCCAGCAGTTTATTCGGCGGCGGAGCTTTCTTT.

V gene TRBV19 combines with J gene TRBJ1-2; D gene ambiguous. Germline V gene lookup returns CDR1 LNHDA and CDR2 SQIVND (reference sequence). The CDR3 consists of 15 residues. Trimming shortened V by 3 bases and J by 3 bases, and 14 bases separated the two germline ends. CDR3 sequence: CASSMGQASDYGYTF. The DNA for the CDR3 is TGTGCCAGTAGTATGGGTCAGGCCTCCGACTATGGCTACACCTTC.

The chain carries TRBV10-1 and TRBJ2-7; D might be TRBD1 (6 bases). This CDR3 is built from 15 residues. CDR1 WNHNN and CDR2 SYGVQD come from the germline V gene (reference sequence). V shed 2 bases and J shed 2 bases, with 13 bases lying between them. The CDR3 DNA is TGCGCCAGCAGTGAGAACCAGGGGTGGGCCTACGAGCAGTACTTC. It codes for CASSENQGWAYEQYF.

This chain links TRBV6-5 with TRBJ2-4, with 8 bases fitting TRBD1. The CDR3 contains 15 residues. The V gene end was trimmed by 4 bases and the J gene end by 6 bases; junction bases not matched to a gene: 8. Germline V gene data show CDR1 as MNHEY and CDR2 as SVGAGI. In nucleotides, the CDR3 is TGTGCCAGCAGTTCTAGCCAGGGGGCTACAAACATTCAGTACTTC. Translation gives CASSSSQGATNIQYF.

In DNA, the CDR3 is TGCGCCAGCAGTGAGTCCCCGGCGGGGGGGCTAACAGATACGCAGTATTTT. The encoded protein is CASSESPAGGLTDTQYF. The genes are TRBV10-2 and TRBJ2-3; TRBD2 matches 9 bases. V trimming: 0 bases; J trimming: 3 bases; junction bases outside the gene matches: 7. This CDR3 has 17 amino acids. The V gene's germline CDR1 is WSHSY and CDR2 SAAADI.

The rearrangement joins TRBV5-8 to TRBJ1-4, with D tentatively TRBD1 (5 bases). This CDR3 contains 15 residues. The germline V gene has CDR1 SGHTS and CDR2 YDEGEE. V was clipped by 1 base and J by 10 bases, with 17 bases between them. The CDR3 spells CASSLSGTGWGKLFF. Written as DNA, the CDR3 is TGTGCCAGCAGCTTGAGTGGCACAGGCTGGGGAAAACTGTTTTTT.

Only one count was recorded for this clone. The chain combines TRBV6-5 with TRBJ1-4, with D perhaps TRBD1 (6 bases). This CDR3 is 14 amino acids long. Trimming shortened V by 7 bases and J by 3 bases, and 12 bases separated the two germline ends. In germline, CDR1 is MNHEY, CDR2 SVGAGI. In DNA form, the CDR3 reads TGTGCCAGCACCCAGACAGGTTCTAATGAAAAACTGTTTTTT. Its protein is CASTQTGSNEKLFF.

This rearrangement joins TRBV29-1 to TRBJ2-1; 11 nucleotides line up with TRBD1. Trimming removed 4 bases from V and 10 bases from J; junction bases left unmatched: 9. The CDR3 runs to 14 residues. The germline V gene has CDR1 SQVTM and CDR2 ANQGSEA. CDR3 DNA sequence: TGCAGCGTTGGAGGGGACAGGGGGAGAATGGAGCAGTTCTTC. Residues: CSVGGDRGRMEQFF.